These T cell receptor beta chains were read from a single sample in a study of OX40 agonist ivuxolimab in advanced cancers. Method: immunoSEQ multiplex PCR; TCRdb's copy keeps in-frame clones and lacks some. The sample records tens of thousands of clones, nearly 90% being singletons. This specimen consisted of CD4+ or CD8+ T cells sorted from blood, obtained in a trial of the OX40 agonist ivuxolimab. The receptors here all came from an adult with an advanced solid tumor such as melanoma, head and neck, liver or kidney cancer. Each CDR3 is given with its conserved first and last residue. The order of the fields is J gene, V gene, clone size, D gene, CDR3 protein, CDR3 DNA. A D gene is named only where the DNA matches it firmly. Clone size is given for some rows only: seen once, a few or many times, or a class if the clone is expanded.

TRBJ2-5 | TRBV25-1 | NA | TRBD2 | CASRTSSQETQYF | TGTGCCAGCAGGACTAGCTCCCAAGAGACCCAGTACTTC
TRBJ2-7 | TRBV14 | NA | NA | CASSPLVGQGSGEQYF | TGTGCCAGCAGCCCCTTAGTAGGGCAGGGTTCCGGCGAGCAGTACTTC
TRBJ2-5 | TRBV4-1 | NA | NA | CASSQLAGVETQYF | TGCGCCAGCAGCCAACTAGCAGGAGTAGAGACCCAGTACTTC
TRBJ1-2 | TRBV18 | NA | NA | CASSLPLRDGYTF | TGTGCCAGCTCACTTCCCCTTCGTGATGGCTACACCTTC
TRBJ1-2 | TRBV29-1 | NA | NA | CSVSRGGSNYGYTF | TGCAGCGTCAGCAGGGGAGGATCTAACTATGGCTACACCTTC
TRBJ1-1 | TRBV27 | once | TRBD1 | CASSLTSGQGGSEAFF | TGTGCCAGCAGTTTAACCTCTGGACAGGGAGGGTCTGAAGCTTTCTTT
TRBJ1-4 | TRBV5-5 | NA | NA | CATQPTGLTTNEKLFF | TGTGCCACGCAACCGACAGGACTTACAACTAATGAAAAACTGTTTTTT
TRBJ1-2 | TRBV5-1 | NA | TRBD1 | CASSRQGPPDGYTF | TGCGCCAGCAGCCGACAGGGGCCACCGGATGGCTACACCTTC
TRBJ1-1 | TRBV5-4 | NA | TRBD1 | CASSAGDRGTEAFF | TGTGCCAGCAGCGCAGGAGACAGGGGGACTGAAGCTTTCTTT
TRBJ2-1 | TRBV14 | NA | NA | CASSQDTGWVPQFF | TGTGCCAGCAGCCAAGATACCGGTTGGGTTCCCCAGTTCTTC
TRBJ1-2 | TRBV7-2 | NA | NA | CASSLSGGEGYTF | TGTGCCAGCAGCTTATCGGGGGGCGAGGGCTACACCTTC
TRBJ1-3 | TRBV29-1 | NA | TRBD1 | CSVEAPGGLTTGNTIYF | TGCAGCGTTGAAGCCCCAGGGGGCTTAACTACTGGAAACACCATATATTTT
TRBJ1-2 | TRBV6-1 | NA | NA | CAITGTAYGYTF | TGTGCCATAACCGGGACGGCATATGGCTACACCTTC
TRBJ2-7 | TRBV7-9 | NA | NA | CASSRSQGFEQYF | TGTGCCAGCAGCCGGTCACAGGGTTTCGAGCAGTACTTC
TRBJ2-1 | TRBV29-1 | NA | NA | CSVASTGEGEQFF | TGCAGCGTTGCGTCGACAGGTGAGGGTGAGCAGTTCTTC
TRBJ1-2 | TRBV28 | NA | NA | CASRDTSYGYTF | TGTGCCAGCAGGGACACCTCCTATGGCTACACCTTC
TRBJ2-5 | TRBV5-1 | NA | TRBD2 | CASSLSSGGQETQYF | TGCGCCAGCAGCTTGTCTAGCGGGGGTCAAGAGACCCAGTACTTC
TRBJ2-3 | TRBV10-3 | NA | NA | CAIIGSLASTDTQYF | TGTGCCATCATCGGATCCTTAGCAAGCACAGATACGCAGTATTTT
TRBJ1-5 | TRBV6-1 | NA | NA | CASSLLDSYQPQHF | TGTGCCAGCAGTCTGCTGGACAGTTATCAGCCCCAGCATTTT
TRBJ1-3 | TRBV14 | NA | NA | CASSYRGGSGNTIYF | TGTGCCAGCAGCTACAGAGGGGGCTCTGGAAACACCATATATTTT
TRBJ1-1 | TRBV6-4 | NA | TRBD1 | CASRGTGRTTEAFF | TGTGCCAGCAGGGGGACAGGGAGAACAACTGAAGCTTTCTTT
TRBJ1-1 | TRBV7-9 | NA | NA | CASSLAMGTNTEAFF | TGTGCCAGCAGCTTAGCGATGGGGACGAACACTGAAGCTTTCTTT
TRBJ1-1 | TRBV5-1 | NA | NA | CASSLGLDTEAFF | TGCGCCAGCAGCTTGGGGCTCGACACTGAAGCTTTCTTT
TRBJ1-1 | TRBV7-3 | NA | NA | CASSLLGPNTEAFF | TGTGCCAGCAGCTTATTAGGCCCGAACACTGAAGCTTTCTTT
TRBJ1-1 | TRBV11-2 | NA | TRBD1 | CASSLDVTGGSKNTEAFF | TGTGCCAGCAGCTTAGATGTTACAGGGGGGTCAAAGAACACTGAAGCTTTCTTT
TRBJ1-1 | TRBV5-1 | NA | NA | CASSLLGPGGTEAFF | TGCGCCAGCAGCTTGTTGGGACCGGGAGGGACTGAAGCTTTCTTT
TRBJ1-3 | TRBV6-1 | NA | NA | CASSEGATGVNTIYF | TGTGCCAGCAGTGAAGGCGCGACTGGGGTCAACACCATATATTTT
TRBJ2-2 | TRBV27 | NA | TRBD1 | CASSSGQGADTGELFF | TGTGCCAGCAGTTCCGGACAGGGGGCAGACACCGGGGAGCTGTTTTTT
TRBJ1-3 | TRBV6-6 | NA | NA | CASRNDPGGGNTIYF | TGTGCCAGCAGGAATGATCCAGGCGGAGGAAACACCATATATTTT